Below, 17 T cell receptor beta chains from the same sample are listed, as sequenced in a study of T-cell reconstitution after alpha-beta-depleted transplantation in children. Preparation of the TCRbeta library was carried out with unique molecular identifiers. Using its own MiXCR run on the PCR reads, TCRdb lists one record per CDR3 protein. In the table there are hundreds of thousands of distinct CDR3 sequences, approximately 12% of which are singletons. The starting material was PBMCs from the stem cell graft donor, obtained from the stem cell graft. All receptors come from a human donor who donated a stem cell graft to a child with acute lymphoblastic leukemia.

This clonotype came up many times. The chain joins TRBV20-1 to TRBJ2-7, with a tentative D call TRBD1 (6 bases). V lost 3 bases and J 4 bases, leaving 10 bases between the germline ends. Germline V gives CDR1 DFQATT, CDR2 SNEGSKA (reference sequence). The CDR3 has 12 amino acids. Here the CDR3 DNA reads TGCAGTGCTAGGGATACAGGGTACGAGCAGTACTTC. Translating it yields CSARDTGYEQYF.

This clonotype was counted at least ten times. The chain uses TRBV10-3 and TRBJ1-3; D may be TRBD1 (6 bases). The CDR3 extends over 15 amino acids. V was shortened by 6 bases and J by 4 bases, with 16 bases between the two germline ends. Germline CDR1 is ENHRY and CDR2 is SYGVKD. CDR3 amino acids: CAISRQATGGNTIYF. CDR3 nucleotides: TGTGCCATCAGCCGACAGGCAACTGGGGGAAACACCATATATTTT.

Ten or more counts support this clonotype. The chain uses TRBV29-1 and TRBJ2-2, with 12 bases that match TRBD1. The CDR3 consists of 14 residues. V lost 4 bases, J lost 4 bases, and 1 base stayed unmatched. Looked up from germline, CDR1 is SQVTM and CDR2 is ANQGSEA. The CDR3 bases are TGCAGCGTTGCGGGACAGGGGGCCACCGGGGAGCTGTTTTTT. Translation gives CSVAGQGATGELFF.

This clonotype was seen at least ten times. The chain employs TRBV7-7 and TRBJ1-4; D might be TRBD1 (6 bases). V was cut by 6 bases and J by 4 bases, with 12 bases left in between. This CDR3 has 14 residues. CDR1 and CDR2 (germline): SSHAT, FNYEAQ (reference sequence). Written as DNA, the CDR3 is TGTGCCAGCAGTCTCGGGGGCGGTAATGAAAAACTGTTTTTT. Its protein product is CASSLGGGNEKLFF.

This clonotype was observed at least ten times. The rearrangement links TRBV7-8 to TRBJ2-2; D gene uncertain. CDR3 length equals 14 residues. V was pared by 5 bases and J by 2 bases, with 9 bases between. Germline assignment: CDR1 SGHVS and CDR2 FQNEAQ. Here the CDR3 DNA reads TGTGCCAGCAGCCCCTTTACTAACACCGGGGAGCTGTTTTTT. Protein product: CASSPFTNTGELFF.

This clonotype was recorded at least ten times. In DNA, the CDR3 is TGTGCCAGCAGTGAATTCTGGACAGGGGGCGAAGATGGCTACACCTTC. Translation gives CASSEFWTGGEDGYTF. The gene calls are TRBV25-1 and TRBJ1-2; TRBD1 matches 11 bases. The V segment lost 1 base and the J segment 6 bases; nucleotides outside the gene matches: 7. The CDR3 runs 16 residues. Germline V CDR1 and CDR2: MGHDK, SYGVNS.

The table lists this clonotype with many counts. The chain employs TRBV20-1 and TRBJ2-2; 8 bases match TRBD2. CDR1 DFQATT and CDR2 SNEGSKA come from the germline V gene (reference sequence). Trimming cost V 0 bases and J 6 bases; bases outside gene matches: 12. The CDR3 contains 17 residues. The CDR3 DNA is TGCAGTGCTAGAGATAGATCCGGGACTAGACATTCCGGGGAGCTGTTTTTT. Translated, it gives CSARDRSGTRHSGELFF.

This clonotype occurred many times. The rearrangement links TRBV10-3 to TRBJ2-2, with 7 positions matching TRBD1. The V and J ends lost 4 bases and 0 bases, in that order; junction bases with no gene match: 2. The CDR3 consists of 15 residues. In germline, CDR1 is ENHRY, CDR2 SYGVKD. The CDR3 is CAISVQGTNTGELFF. As DNA, the CDR3 is TGTGCCATCAGTGTACAGGGGACGAACACCGGGGAGCTGTTTTTT.

A remark on this clonotype: A much larger clone differs from this one at a single base, so this may be a read error. The chain couples TRBV10-3 to TRBJ2-1, with D possibly being TRBD2 (6 bases). The CDR3 covers 15 residues. The germline V gene encodes CDR1 ENHRY and CDR2 SYGVKD. The CDR3, as DNA: TGTGCCATCAGTGAGACCGGGAGATCCTACAATCAGCAGTTCTTC. Translated: CAISETGRSYNQQFF.

This clonotype was seen only a few times. The V call is TRBV29-1, the J call TRBJ2-7; 7 bases fit TRBD1. CDR1 and CDR2 (germline): SQVTM, ANQGSEA. The length of the CDR3 is 13 residues. V shed 5 bases, J shed 6 bases, and the junction held 10 bases outside the gene matches. The DNA for the CDR3 is TGCAGCGTTTCAGACAGGGCGGTGGGCGAGCAGTACTTC. Translated, it gives CSVSDRAVGEQYF.

About this clonotype: Given a much more abundant clone one base away, this may be a read error. CDR3 protein: CASCSIGPNTGELFF. The CDR3 nucleotides are TGCGCCAGCTGCAGCATTGGACCTAACACCGGGGAGCTGTTTTTT. The chain has TRBV5-1 and TRBJ2-2; D uncertain. The CDR3 is 15 amino acids. Per the germline V gene, CDR1 is SGHRS and CDR2 is YFSETQ. Trimming stripped 7 bases from V and 2 bases from J, with 15 bases between. Supplemented by reference TRBV5-1 and TRBJ2-2, the full variable domain reads KAGVTQTPRYLIKTRGQQVTLSCSPISGHRSVSWYQQTPGQGLQFLFEYFSETQRNKGNFPGRFSGRQFSNSRSEMNVSTLELGDSALYLCASCSIGPNTGELFFGEGSRLTVL.

A remark on this clonotype: One base away lies a much larger clone, so this may be a sequencing read error. The V call is TRBV20-1, the J call TRBJ2-1, with a weak D call TRBD2 (5 bases). With 2 bases removed from V and 9 bases from J, the gap between germline ends came to 23 bases. CDR1 and CDR2 (germline): DFQATT, SNEGSKA (reference sequence). This CDR3 is built from 16 residues. CDR3 loop: CSARPGTGNPGREQFF. The CDR3 bases are TGCAGTGCTAGACCTGGAACGGGGAACCCAGGCCGTGAGCAGTTCTTC.

Concerning this clonotype: This may come from a read error, since a much larger clone is one base off. This chain uses TRBV28 with TRBJ2-5; 7 positions match TRBD1. This CDR3 is 16 amino acids long. Trimming took 5 bases from V and 4 from J; bases not matched to a gene: 13. Per the germline V gene, CDR1 is MDHEN and CDR2 is SYDVKM. CDR3 nucleotides: TGTGCCAGCAGTACGTATTCGGGACAGTCCCTAGAGACCCAGTACTTC. Its protein product is CASSTYSGQSLETQYF.

This clonotype was counted at least ten times. The gene calls are TRBV27 and TRBJ2-5; the D gene is possibly TRBD2 (7 bases). The V end was cut by 4 bases, the J end by 5 bases, with 20 bases between. This CDR3 has 16 residues. CDR1 MNHEY and CDR2 SMNVEV come from the germline V gene (reference sequence). In DNA, the CDR3 is TGTGCCAGCAGTTCCCCCCTGGTCGGGGGGCCGGAGACCCAGTACTTC. This gives the protein CASSSPLVGGPETQYF.

This clonotype was observed many times. The chain is built from TRBV29-1 and TRBJ2-5, with 7 bases aligning to TRBD2. The CDR3 totals 14 residues. V gave up 3 bases and J gave up 4 bases; unmatched junction bases: 8. The germline gives CDR1 SQVTM, CDR2 ANQGSEA. As DNA, the CDR3 is TGCAGCGTTGACCCGACTAGCATGGGAGAGACCCAGTACTTC. Residues: CSVDPTSMGETQYF.

With regard to this clonotype: A much larger clonotype is one base distant, so this may be a read error. The chain uses TRBV24-1 and TRBJ2-5; TRBD1 agrees at 7 bases. Germline V CDR1 and CDR2: KGHDR, SFDVKD. This CDR3 region has 15 residues. V lost 3 bases and J lost 1; bases outside the gene matches: 4. Written as DNA, the CDR3 is TGTGCCACCAGTGATCAGACAGGGTCCCAAGAGACCCAGTACTTC. This translates into CATSDQTGSQETQYF.

In its sample, this clonotype was seen many times. This rearrangement joins TRBV20-1 to TRBJ2-7, with 7 bases lining up with TRBD2. The V and J ends lost 6 bases and 3 bases, in that order; junction bases with no gene match: 8. This CDR3 spans 13 amino acids. The V gene's germline CDR1 is DFQATT and CDR2 SNEGSKA (reference sequence). The CDR3 DNA reads as TGCAGTGCCGTGAGCCGGGGGGACTACGAGCAGTACTTC. This gives the protein CSAVSRGDYEQYF.